This T cell receptor beta chain stems from a study of identifying expanded T cells in peripheral blood. Findings and caveats of the study: Technical replicates showed around 1.1 changed clones; two weeks roughly 15; four weeks 19.

On this clone: Antigen specificity is unknown.

During the collection period, no donor immune events like infections were recorded. V shed 6 bases and J shed 1 base, with 5 bases lying between them. Per germline, CDR1 LNHDA and CDR2 SQIVND (reference sequence). This CDR3 region has 12 residues. Method: immunoSEQ multiplex PCR; TCRdb's copy keeps in-frame clones and lacks some. The sample carries around 70,000 clones, approximately 87% recorded once. What was sequenced was blood. The sequence came from a person aged 18 to 75 in good health. The rearrangement joins TRBV19 to TRBJ2-3; no clear D. This CDR3 reads CASRKGTDTQYF. The CDR3 coding sequence is TGTGCCAGTAGAAAAGGCACAGATACGCAGTATTTT.